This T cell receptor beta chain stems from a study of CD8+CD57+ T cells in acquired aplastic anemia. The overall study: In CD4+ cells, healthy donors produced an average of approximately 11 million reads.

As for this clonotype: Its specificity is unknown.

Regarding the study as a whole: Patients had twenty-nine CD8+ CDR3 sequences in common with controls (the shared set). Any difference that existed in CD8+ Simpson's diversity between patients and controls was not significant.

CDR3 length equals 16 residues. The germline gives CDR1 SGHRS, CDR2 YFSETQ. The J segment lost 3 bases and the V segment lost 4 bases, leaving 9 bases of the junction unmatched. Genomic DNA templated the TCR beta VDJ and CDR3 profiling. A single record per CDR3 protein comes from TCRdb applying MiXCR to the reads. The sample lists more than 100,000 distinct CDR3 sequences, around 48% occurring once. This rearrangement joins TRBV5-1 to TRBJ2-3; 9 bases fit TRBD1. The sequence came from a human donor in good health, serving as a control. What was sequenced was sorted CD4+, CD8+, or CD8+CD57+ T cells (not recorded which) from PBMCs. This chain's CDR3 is CASSSWGQGKTDTQYF. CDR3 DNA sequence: TGCGCCAGCAGCAGCTGGGGACAGGGAAAAACAGATACGCAGTATTTT.